These 3 T cell receptor beta chains share one sample of origin, sequenced in a study of radiotherapy plus CTLA-4 blockade in lung cancer (dated by TCRdb to 2016 to 2019). The library was generated by the immunoSEQ multiplex PCR assay. TCRdb retrieved this table from immuneACCESS and kept in-frame rearrangements only. Not all clones are present; in checked studies, unresolved V genes account for under half, and no reason is known for the remainder. For this sample there are roughly 45,000 clones; around 63% appear just once. The ten largest clonotypes hold around 18% of the sample. The sequences come from peripheral blood, collected from a patient treated with radiotherapy plus ipilimumab. The receptors were gathered from a human donor with non-small cell lung cancer who had a partial response to radiotherapy plus ipilimumab.

The CDR3 nucleotides read TGTGCCAGCAGCGTAGGCGTGGATTCGGGATACTACGAGCAGTACTTC. It yields the protein CASSVGVDSGYYEQYF. V gene TRBV9 combines with J gene TRBJ2-5, with a possible D match to TRBD2 (5 bases). The J call may be wrong; the DNA end is better matched by TRBJ2-7. The CDR3 length is 16 residues. Germline-derived CDR1 and CDR2 are SGDLS and YYNGEE.

This clone turned up a few times. The rearrangement links TRBV9 to TRBJ1-3; D uncertain. Germline loops: CDR1 SGDLS, CDR2 YYNGEE. The CDR3 consists of 14 residues. V lost 4 bases, J lost 3 bases, and 11 bases lay in between. The CDR3 loop is CASSPPGNGNTIYF. CDR3 nucleotide sequence: TGTGCCAGCAGCCCCCCGGGGAATGGAAACACCATATATTTT.

V usage is TRBV6-6 and J usage is TRBJ1-5; the match to TRBD1 covers 7 bases. Germline V gene lookup returns CDR1 MNHNY and CDR2 SVGAGI (reference sequence). J was trimmed by 4 bases and V by 8 bases; bases with no gene match: 11. This CDR3 has 15 amino acids. The CDR3 coding sequence is TGTGCCAGCCTCCGACAGGGAACCCTTAATCAGCCCCAGCATTTT. Translation: CASLRQGTLNQPQHF.